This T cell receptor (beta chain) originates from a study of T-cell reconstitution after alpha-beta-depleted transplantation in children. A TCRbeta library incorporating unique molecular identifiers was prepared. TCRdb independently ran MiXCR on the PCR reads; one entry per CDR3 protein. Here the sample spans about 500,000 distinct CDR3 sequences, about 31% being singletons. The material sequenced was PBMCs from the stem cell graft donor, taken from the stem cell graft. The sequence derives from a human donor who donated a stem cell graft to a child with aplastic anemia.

CDR3 DNA: TGTGCCAGCACCCAACCGGGACAGACCTACAATGAGCAGTTCTTC. It specifies CASTQPGQTYNEQFF. The V call is TRBV12-3 or TRBV12-4, the J call TRBJ2-1, with 7 positions matching TRBD1. The trim removed 7 bases at V and 2 bases at J, leaving 8 bases unmatched. This CDR3 comprises 15 residues.